This is a list of T cell receptor beta chains from one sample in a study of T cells in Graves' hyperthyroidism and ophthalmopathy. TCRdb re-called the multiplex PCR reads with MiXCR, one entry per CDR3 protein. The sample carries almost 500,000 distinct CDR3 sequences, 22% recorded once. Sequenced input: blood. These receptors originate from a woman in her 70s with Graves' ophthalmopathy. Each CDR3 is given without its conserved first and last residue. Clone size is not always given. Where it is, it says once, few, many or a class for expanded clones.

v_gene: TRBV12-3/TRBV12-4
abundance: many
CDR3aa: ASSKRQGDTNEKLF

v_gene: TRBV7-8
abundance: few
CDR3aa: ASSWGPVEKLF

v_gene: TRBV6-5
abundance: .
CDR3aa: ASSYGSTGGTEAF

v_gene: TRBV7-9
abundance: many
CDR3aa: ASSLGRGLNTEAF

v_gene: TRBV7-2
abundance: many
CDR3aa: ASSLGLSTKNIQY

v_gene: TRBV20-1
abundance: .
CDR3aa: SASPGLAGVTNTGELF

v_gene: TRBV12-3/TRBV12-4
abundance: few
CDR3aa: AGSRLAPITSDTQY

v_gene: TRBV12-5
abundance: .
CDR3aa: ASGYRGSVRIDTQY

v_gene: TRBV12-3/TRBV12-4
abundance: .
CDR3aa: ASSLGDTGRGGYT

v_gene: TRBV2
abundance: many
CDR3aa: ASSKGTLMNTEAF

v_gene: TRBV19
abundance: .
CDR3aa: ASSILADSSYNEQF

v_gene: TRBV10-2
abundance: .
CDR3aa: ASREGTQY

v_gene: TRBV7-2
abundance: .
CDR3aa: ASSRRGFDGATNEKLF

v_gene: TRBV30
abundance: few
CDR3aa: ACTTGARMEKLF

v_gene: TRBV6-2/TRBV6-3
abundance: .
CDR3aa: ASSRLAGAPNEQF

v_gene: TRBV20-1
abundance: few
CDR3aa: SASIRAHTGELF

v_gene: TRBV28
abundance: many
CDR3aa: ASSLRPSGNTEAF

v_gene: TRBV2
abundance: .
CDR3aa: ASSVHGAGNQPQH

v_gene: TRBV5-1
abundance: .
CDR3aa: ASGPNRVTGELF

v_gene: TRBV3-1
abundance: few
CDR3aa: ASSQSHRVNYEQY